This record concerns one T cell receptor beta chain sequence. Its antigen is not identified. This entry belongs to a study of graft-versus-host responses after intestinal transplantation. For the study at large: Multivisceral, liver-intestinal, or isolated intestinal transplants were received by the recipients. Study findings and constraints: Subjects displaying graft-donor T cell macrochimerism possessed elevated graft-versus-host to host-versus-graft clonal ratios inside allografts.

V was shortened by 7 bases and J by 4 bases, with 7 bases between the two germline ends. This CDR3 has 11 amino acids. CDR1 and CDR2 from the germline V gene are SNHLY and FYNNEI. The repertoire was sequenced with immunoSEQ multiplex PCR; TCRdb's copy has only in-frame clones and lacks some. The repertoire holds just under 55,000 clones, with under 95% as singletons. The clonotype originates from a human patient who received an intestinal transplant, so some T cells may come from the graft donor. The rearrangement uses TRBV2 and TRBJ1-2, with a weak D call TRBD1 (5 bases). The sequenced sample was PBMCs, obtained nearly 670 days after intestinal transplant. The CDR3 spells CASTGLYGYTF. CDR3 DNA: TGTGCCAGCACGGGACTCTATGGCTACACCTTC.